The next 5 T cell receptor beta chains were all read from a single sample in a study of blood T cell repertoires in COVID-19. Sequencing used immunoSEQ multiplex PCR; TCRdb keeps in-frame clones, though not all of them. The sample yields about 100,000 clones, 80% seen once. Sequencing was done on a sample of peripheral blood. The receptors come from a human donor in a cohort sampled during active COVID-19.

V and J are TRBV9 and TRBJ2-3; D is perhaps TRBD2 (5 bases). From germline, CDR1 is SGDLS and CDR2 YYNGEE. The CDR3 contains 14 residues. The V end lost 2 bases, the J end lost 4 bases, and 11 bases lay between the germline ends. CDR3 loop: CASSVGEGADTQYF. The CDR3 coding sequence is TGTGCCAGCAGCGTGGGTGAGGGAGCAGATACGCAGTATTTT.

This chain connects TRBV12-3 or TRBV12-4 to TRBJ2-1; possibly TRBD1 for D (6 bases). V gave up 8 bases and J gave up 3 bases, with 11 bases separating them. This CDR3 is 13 amino acids long. The CDR3 sequence is CASGGQSYNEQFF. As DNA, the CDR3 is TGTGCCAGCGGCGGACAGAGCTACAATGAGCAGTTCTTC.

This clone was seen a single time. The gene calls are TRBV5-5 and TRBJ2-3; D possibly corresponds to TRBD2 (6 bases). The CDR3 contains 16 residues. CDR1 is SGHKS, CDR2 YYEKEE, per germline (reference sequence). V lost 4 bases, J lost 1 base, and 16 bases lay in between. CDR3 nucleotide sequence: TGTGCCAGCAGCCGAGAGGGAAGGGAGGGCACAGATACGCAGTATTTT. Amino acids: CASSREGREGTDTQYF.

This rearrangement joins TRBV2 to TRBJ1-5; D remains unclear. Trimming took 3 bases from V and 4 from J, leaving 10 bases between them. This CDR3 has 14 residues. Per the germline V gene, CDR1 is SNHLY and CDR2 is FYNNEI. CDR3 coding DNA: TGTGCCAGCAGTGACCGGGTAGTGAATCAGCCCCAGCATTTT. Its translation is CASSDRVVNQPQHF.

This chain links TRBV4-1 with TRBJ1-2, with no clear D. Germline values: CDR1 MGHRA, CDR2 YSYEKL. Trimming removed 0 bases from V and 5 bases from J, with 22 bases in between. This CDR3 is built from 18 residues. The CDR3 spells CASSQEGYGVRRSYGYTF. Here the CDR3 DNA reads TGCGCCAGCAGCCAAGAAGGCTACGGGGTGAGGAGGTCGTATGGCTACACCTTC.